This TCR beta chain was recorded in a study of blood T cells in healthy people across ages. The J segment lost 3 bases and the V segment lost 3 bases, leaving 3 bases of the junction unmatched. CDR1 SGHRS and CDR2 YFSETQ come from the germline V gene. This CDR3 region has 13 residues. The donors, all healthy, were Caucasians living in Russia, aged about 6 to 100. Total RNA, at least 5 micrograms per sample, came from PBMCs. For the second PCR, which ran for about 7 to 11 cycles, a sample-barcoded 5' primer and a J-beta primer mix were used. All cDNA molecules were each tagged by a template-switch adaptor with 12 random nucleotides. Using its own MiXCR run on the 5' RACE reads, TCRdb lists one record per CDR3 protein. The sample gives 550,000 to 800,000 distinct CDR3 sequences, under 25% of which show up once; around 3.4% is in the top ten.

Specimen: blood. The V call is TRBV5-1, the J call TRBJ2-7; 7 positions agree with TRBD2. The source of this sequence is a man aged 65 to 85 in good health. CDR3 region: CASSSSGIYEQYF. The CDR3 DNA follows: TGCGCCAGCAGCTCTAGCGGAATCTACGAGCAGTACTTC.